The 3 T cell receptor beta chains in this list originate from one sample, sequenced in a study of OX40 agonist ivuxolimab in advanced cancers. Receptors were amplified or captured by the immunoSEQ multiplex PCR assay. Imported from immuneACCESS, the table was reduced by TCRdb to in-frame sequences with V and J called. These copies leave out some clones; in studies compared against another copy, an unresolved V gene accounts for under half, and the cause of the remainder is not known. The sample has about 26,000 clones on record, about 87% of them singletons. 15% to 20% of the sample is in the top ten clones. The sample consisted of CD4+ or CD8+ T cells sorted from blood, taken in a trial of the OX40 agonist ivuxolimab. The receptors here all came from an adult with an advanced solid tumor such as melanoma, head and neck, liver or kidney cancer.

This clone was detected only once. Other DNA variants within this sample encode the same CDR3. The chain recombines TRBV4-1 with TRBJ2-5; the D gene could be TRBD1 or TRBD2 (6 bases each). This CDR3 is built from 16 residues. Germline CDR1 and CDR2: MGHRA and YSYEKL. Between the trimmed V and J ends, which lost 3 bases and 4 bases, there was a span of 18 bases. The CDR3 is CASSQGDTPGRETQYF. The DNA for the CDR3 is TGCGCCAGCAGCCAGGGGGACACTCCCGGGAGAGAGACCCAGTACTTC.

V gene TRBV19 combines with J gene TRBJ1-5; D not resolved. Trimming took 6 bases from V and 5 from J, leaving 11 bases between them. Germline CDR1 LNHDA, CDR2 SQIVND (reference sequence). This CDR3 comprises 13 residues. CDR3 bases: TGTGCCAGTAGGGAGAAGGGCGATCAGCCCCAGCATTTT. Translating it yields CASREKGDQPQHF.

The V call is TRBV13, the J call TRBJ2-7; a weak D match, TRBD1 (5 bases). This CDR3 has 14 amino acids. Trimming took 2 bases from V and 5 from J, leaving 13 bases between them. Germline CDR1 PRHDT, CDR2 FYEKMQ (reference sequence). The CDR3 spells CASSLWQGINEQYF. The CDR3 DNA reads TGTGCCAGCAGCTTATGGCAGGGTATCAACGAGCAGTACTTC. The complete variable domain, with remaining parts taken from reference TRBV13 and TRBJ2-7, reads AAGVIQSPRHLIKEKRETATLKCYPIPRHDTVYWYQQGPGQDPQFLISFYEKMQSDKGSIPDRFSAQQFSDYHSELNMSSLELGDSALYFCASSLWQGINEQYFGPGTRLTVT.